The entry below gives a single T cell receptor beta chain sequence along with its context. Sequenced by immunoSEQ multiplex PCR; TCRdb stores in-frame clones only, minus some. The sample gives approximately 300,000 clones, roughly 88% of which show up once; 1.5% to 2% is in the top ten. The sample belongs to a study of blood T cell repertoires in COVID-19. Across the whole study: The United States, Italy and Spain supplied acute and convalescent COVID-19 samples.

Trimming removed 4 bases from V and 4 bases from J; junction bases left unmatched: 5. Germline V CDR1 and CDR2: SGHRS, YFSETQ. This CDR3 has 14 residues. The chain joins TRBV5-1 to TRBJ2-7; 10 nucleotides align to TRBD1. The receptor was derived from a woman between 45 and 65 years old with acute or convalescent COVID-19. Sequenced sample: peripheral blood. The CDR3 nucleotides read TGCGCCAGCAGCCGAGGGACAGGGGAATACGAGCAGTACTTC. Translation gives CASSRGTGEYEQYF.